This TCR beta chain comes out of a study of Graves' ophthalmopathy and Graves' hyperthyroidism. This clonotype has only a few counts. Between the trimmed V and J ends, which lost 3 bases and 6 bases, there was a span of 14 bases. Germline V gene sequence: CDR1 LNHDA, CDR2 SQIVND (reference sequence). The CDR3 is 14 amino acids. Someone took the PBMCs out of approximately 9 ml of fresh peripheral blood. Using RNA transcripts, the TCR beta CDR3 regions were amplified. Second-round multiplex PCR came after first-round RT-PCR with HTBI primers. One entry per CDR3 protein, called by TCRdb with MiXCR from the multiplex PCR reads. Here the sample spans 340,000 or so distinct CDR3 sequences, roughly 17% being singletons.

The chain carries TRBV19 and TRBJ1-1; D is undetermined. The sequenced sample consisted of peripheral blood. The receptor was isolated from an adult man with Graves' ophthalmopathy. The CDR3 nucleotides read TGTGCCAGTAGTATTATTGGGATTGGGGCTGAAGCTTTCTTT. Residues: CASSIIGIGAEAFF. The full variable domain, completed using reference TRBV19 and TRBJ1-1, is DGGITQSPKYLFRKEGQNVTLSCEQNLNHDAMYWYRQDPGQGLRLIYYSQIVNDFQKGDIAEGYSVSREKKESFPLTVTSAQKNPTAFYLCASSIIGIGAEAFFGQGTRLTVV.